Here is one TCR beta chain with its context. Its antigen is not yet known. No much larger clonotype is one base removed from it; base qualities were not supplied. The sample's time point label is to be understood as: cycle 4 day 1 (C4D1), after more than five weeks of nivolumab. Relapse after autologous stem cell transplantation had occurred in all trial patients, and cohorts A, B and C were distinguished by prior brentuximab vedotin exposure. The trial cohort included 56 patients with relapsed/refractory classical Hodgkin lymphoma, and each patient had a best overall response of complete response, partial response or progressive disease. Trial patients were treated with single-agent nivolumab in the multi-cohort phase II CheckMate 205 trial. An independent review committee assessed best overall response using the 2007 International Working Group response criteria. Trial PBMCs were collected immediately before nivolumab initiation (C1D1) and during therapy at cycle 2 day 1 and cycle 4 day 1. After peripheral blood was drawn into 8 mL Vacutainer Cell Preparation Tubes, PBMCs were isolated by centrifugation and then cryopreserved.

The Qiagen DNeasy kit was used to extract genomic DNA both from unsorted PBMCs and from the negatively selected CD4+ and CD8+ fractions. TCR beta CDR3 regions were subjected to amplification by immunoSEQ multiplex PCR with primers that anneal to V and J segments. A synthetic immune receptor repertoire was used to minimize amplification bias, and any remaining bias was removed computationally after sequencing. The authors processed their data as follows. Custom Python scripts were used to quantify repertoire diversity as the Shannon entropy index. The unsorted, CD4+ and CD8+ repertoires were each analyzed separately, with the exception of combined analyses, where CD4+ and CD8+ sequences were merged in silico. A clone counted as expanded when the clone's frequency after treatment rose at least 2-fold relative to C1D1, and clones undetected at baseline were given a pseudocount of 0.5. Clones with 0 or 1 copy at C1D1 were classified as singleton clones, and clones with 2 or more copies were classified as non-singleton clones. Clones expanded in unsorted samples were annotated as CD4+, CD8+ or unknown by matching protein sequences in sorted samples from the same patient. Diversity changes from C1D1 to C4D1 were tested in paired samples using Wilcoxon tests. TCRdb provides this immuneACCESS table in a form limited to in-frame rearrangements. Some clones are lacking; in checked studies, under half of them reflect an unresolved V gene, and why the rest are absent is not known. That table gives V, J and clone size, and the DNA gave D and trimming. This sample is represented by tens of thousands of clones; about 72% of them were singletons. Of the sample, 3.9% is held by the ten largest clones.

This specimen belongs to a study of PD-1 blockade in classical Hodgkin lymphoma (TCRdb year 2020). With regard to the full study: Nivolumab dosing was 3 mg/kg intravenously every 2 weeks, continuing until either disease progression or unacceptable toxicity. The study used CyTOF and TCR beta sequencing to define a peripheral blood immune signature of response to PD-1 blockade in classical Hodgkin lymphoma.

Broader findings and caveats from the paper: Among trial patients, those achieving complete response had baseline diversity similar to that of newly diagnosed patients, while diversity was significantly lower in partial responders and progressors. A significant rise by C4D1 was seen in CD4+ but not CD8+ TCR diversity (p=0.0027 vs p=0.16), with the rise being most apparent in complete responders (p=0.02). Lower diversity was observed in patients in whom nivolumab was started less than 1 year after ASCT, and these patients were excluded from later analyses so that confounding by immune reconstitution would be avoided. Baseline TCR diversity was reported to be lower in newly diagnosed patients than in healthy donors, and even lower in relapsed/refractory patients. The study was limited to a single clinical trial cohort, and causes of repertoire differences, possibly disease activity or prior therapy, remained undefined.

The germline V gene (reference sequence) specifies LNHDA as CDR1 and SQIVND as CDR2. The CDR3 starts with the cysteine, ends with the phenylalanine, and has 16 residues. The sequence is cut down to CDR3 DNA, 48 bases in frame from base 1. Trimming costs V 3 bases and J 8 bases, and their ends lie 22 bases apart. The specimen comprised peripheral blood mononuclear cells (PBMCs), sampled before the fourth cycle of nivolumab. This receptor was taken from a human donor with classical Hodgkin lymphoma. The chain couples TRBV19 to TRBJ1-2, with a tentative D gene TRBD1 over 5 matching bases. The encoded CDR3 is CASSIRGRDLYFGYTF. The nucleotide sequence reads as follows: TGTGCCAGTAGTATCCGAGGAAGGGACCTATATTTCGGCTACACCTTC.